Presented here are 17 T cell receptor beta chains from one specimen sequenced in a study of blood T cell repertoires in COVID-19. Clones were sequenced by immunoSEQ multiplex PCR, and TCRdb holds only the in-frame ones, with some missing. The profile covers 300,000 to 350,000 clones, with roughly 87% appearing a single time and roughly a tenth taken by the ten largest. The sequenced sample was peripheral blood. These receptors were taken from a man aged 30 to 45 with COVID-19, enrolled during active disease.

The chain's CDR3 is CASSQNRGSYNEQFF. As DNA, the CDR3 is TGCGCCAGCAGTCAGAACAGGGGGTCCTACAATGAGCAGTTCTTC. This rearrangement joins TRBV4-3 to TRBJ2-1; 8 nucleotides align to TRBD1. Per the germline V gene, CDR1 is LGHNA and CDR2 is YSLEER. J lost 1 base, V lost 6 bases, and 5 bases had no gene match. The CDR3 extends over 15 amino acids.

This clone was recorded once. V and J are TRBV27 and TRBJ1-1, with 7 bases identical to TRBD1. Germline CDR1 reads MNHEY; CDR2 reads SMNVEV (reference sequence). The CDR3 is 14 amino acids. Losses at the gene ends were 4 bases for V and 9 bases for J; bases not matched to a gene: 11. CDR3 nucleotide sequence: TGTGCCAGCAGTTCCTTGTTAAGGGGGCGGAAAGCTTTCTTT. Its translation is CASSSLLRGRKAFF.

The chain has TRBV27 and TRBJ2-1; TRBD2 agrees at 11 bases. Germline V gives CDR1 MNHEY, CDR2 SMNVEV (reference sequence). This CDR3 has 16 amino acids. The J segment lost 4 bases and the V segment lost 4 bases, leaving 6 bases of the junction unmatched. CDR3 nucleotide sequence: TGTGCCAGCAGTTCCTTACTAGCGGGAGTGTACAATGAGCAGTTCTTC. Amino acid sequence: CASSSLLAGVYNEQFF.

The chain uses TRBV6-2 or TRBV6-3 and TRBJ2-1; 8 positions agree with TRBD1. The CDR3 length is 12 residues. V dropped 5 bases and J dropped 15; count of bases not matched to a gene: 9. Germline V gene sequence: CDR1 MNHEY, CDR2 SVGEGT. In DNA form, the CDR3 reads TGTGCCAGCAGTCCCGGGGACAGGATACGGTTCTTC. Translated: CASSPGDRIRFF.

The chain recombines TRBV9 with TRBJ2-3; no clear D gene. This CDR3 has 13 amino acids. Germline values: CDR1 SGDLS, CDR2 YYNGEE. V was clipped by 2 bases and J by 0 bases, with 4 bases between them. CDR3 in amino acids: CASSVGSTDTQYF. CDR3 nucleotide sequence: TGTGCCAGCAGCGTGGGCAGCACAGATACGCAGTATTTT.

This clone was detected once. This sequence joins TRBV11-2 and TRBJ2-1; TRBD1 aligns across 7 bases. The CDR3 is 15 residues long. Trimming removed 8 bases from V and 1 base from J; junction bases left unmatched: 8. Germline V gives CDR1 SGHAT, CDR2 FQNNGV. The CDR3, as DNA: TGTGCCAGCTCGGGACAGCCGATTTCCTACAATGAGCAGTTCTTC. Translating it yields CASSGQPISYNEQFF.

This clone has a handful of counts. The chain couples TRBV2 to TRBJ2-2; 9 bases line up with TRBD1. CDR3 size: 16 residues. J gave up 1 base and V 6 bases, and 6 bases lay outside the gene matches. Germline V CDR1 and CDR2: SNHLY, FYNNEI. CDR3 bases: TGTGCCAGCAGCTCACAGGGGGCGAGGAACACCGGGGAGCTGTTTTTT. Encoded protein: CASSSQGARNTGELFF.

This chain joins TRBV9 and TRBJ2-5; 11 positions agree with TRBD1. Germline values: CDR1 SGDLS, CDR2 YYNGEE. The CDR3 runs to 16 residues. The V gene end was trimmed by 4 bases and the J gene end by 5 bases; junction bases not matched to a gene: 10. The CDR3 sequence is CASSKTDRGPMETQYF. The CDR3, as DNA: TGTGCCAGCAGCAAGACGGACAGGGGGCCGATGGAGACCCAGTACTTC.

This sequence joins TRBV7-2 and TRBJ2-6; the D gene is possibly TRBD2 (6 bases). Germline V lookup: CDR1 SGHTA, CDR2 FQGNSA. Deletions cut 5 bases from V and 4 bases from J, with 12 bases between. This CDR3 comprises 15 residues. The CDR3 loop is CASSQAGGGANVLTF. The CDR3 nucleotides read TGTGCCAGCAGCCAAGCAGGAGGGGGGGCCAACGTCCTGACTTTC. Using reference TRBV7-2 and TRBJ2-6 for the parts outside the CDR3, the full variable domain is GAGVSQSPSNKVTEKGKDVELRCDPISGHTALYWYRQSLGQGLEFLIYFQGNSAPDKSGLPSDRFSAERTGGSVSTLTIQRTQQEDSAVYLCASSQAGGGANVLTFGAGSRLTVL.

The gene calls are TRBV18 and TRBJ1-1; 11 nucleotides agree with TRBD1. This CDR3 comprises 15 residues. Losses at the gene ends were 3 bases for V and 9 bases for J; bases not matched to a gene: 9. Looked up from germline, CDR1 is KGHSH and CDR2 is LQKENI. For the CDR3, the DNA is TGTGCCAGCTCACCCGGACAGGGGGCACAGATTAAAGCTTTCTTT. Translation gives CASSPGQGAQIKAFF.

The genes are TRBV18 and TRBJ1-3; D not certain. V was clipped by 3 bases and J by 0 bases, with 12 bases between them. This CDR3 is built from 16 residues. Germline lookup yields CDR1 KGHSH and CDR2 LQKENI. CDR3 region: CASSPLTASSGNTIYF. The CDR3 nucleotides read TGTGCCAGCTCACCGCTTACAGCCAGCTCTGGAAACACCATATATTTT.

The genes are TRBV4-1 and TRBJ2-7; possible D gene TRBD2, 7 bases. This CDR3 has 14 residues. Trimming shortened V by 4 bases and J by 5 bases, and 15 bases separated the two germline ends. CDR1 is MGHRA and CDR2 is YSYEKL in the germline V gene. The CDR3 spells CASSRMGGDNEQYF. The CDR3 DNA sequence: TGCGCCAGCAGCCGGATGGGGGGGGACAACGAGCAGTACTTC.

The chain recombines TRBV7-2 with TRBJ2-3; D ambiguous. This CDR3 is 15 amino acids long. Looked up from germline, CDR1 is SGHTA and CDR2 is FQGNSA. The germline V and J ends were trimmed by 5 bases and 6 bases, with 18 bases remaining between them. DNA for the CDR3: TGTGCCAGCAGCGAAGAAAGACTCTTCCCCGATACGCAGTATTTT. It specifies CASSEERLFPDTQYF.

This chain uses TRBV28 with TRBJ2-2; a possible D gene is TRBD1 (6 bases). Germline V lookup: CDR1 MDHEN, CDR2 SYDVKM. This CDR3 has 14 amino acids. The germline V and J ends were trimmed by 5 bases and 9 bases, with 16 bases remaining between them. The CDR3 loop reads CASSLGTKPRELFF. Here the CDR3 DNA reads TGTGCCAGCAGTCTAGGGACAAAACCTCGGGAGCTGTTTTTT.

The chain employs TRBV12-3 or TRBV12-4 and TRBJ2-5; perhaps TRBD1 as D (6 bases). CDR3 length equals 13 residues. Trimming removed 5 bases from V and 5 bases from J, with 12 bases in between. The CDR3 bases are TGTGCCAGCAGTACAGGGTATGAGGAGACCCAGTACTTC. It codes for CASSTGYEETQYF.

This sequence joins TRBV5-1 and TRBJ2-2; 8 bases are a match to TRBD2. The CDR3 is 16 residues long. Germline loops: CDR1 SGHRS, CDR2 YFSETQ. With 0 bases clipped from V and 4 bases from J, the junction kept 5 bases outside the gene matches. The CDR3 reads CASSLELSGSTGELFF. The CDR3, as DNA: TGCGCCAGCAGCTTGGAGCTGAGCGGGAGCACCGGGGAGCTGTTTTTT.

The count of this clone is one. V is TRBV27 and J is TRBJ1-2, with TRBD1 matching over 7 bases. J lost 1 base, V lost 2 bases, and 19 bases had no gene match. The CDR3 spans 20 residues. From germline, CDR1 is MNHEY and CDR2 SMNVEV (reference sequence). Here the CDR3 DNA reads TGTGCCAGCAGTTTACGCATCATTCGCGGACAGGAACCGATTAACTATGGCTACACCTTC. Its translation: CASSLRIIRGQEPINYGYTF.